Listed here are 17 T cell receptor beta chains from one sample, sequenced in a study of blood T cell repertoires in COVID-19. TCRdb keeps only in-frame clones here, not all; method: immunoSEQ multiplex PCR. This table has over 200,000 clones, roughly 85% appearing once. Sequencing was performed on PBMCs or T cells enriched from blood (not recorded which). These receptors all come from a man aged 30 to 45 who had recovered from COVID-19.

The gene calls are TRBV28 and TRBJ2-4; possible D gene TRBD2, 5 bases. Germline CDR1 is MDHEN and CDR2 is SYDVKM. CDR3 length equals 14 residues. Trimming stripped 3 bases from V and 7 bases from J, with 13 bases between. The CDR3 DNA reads TGTGCCAGCAGTTTCCGGGGAGCTGGGAACATTCAGTACTTC. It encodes CASSFRGAGNIQYF.

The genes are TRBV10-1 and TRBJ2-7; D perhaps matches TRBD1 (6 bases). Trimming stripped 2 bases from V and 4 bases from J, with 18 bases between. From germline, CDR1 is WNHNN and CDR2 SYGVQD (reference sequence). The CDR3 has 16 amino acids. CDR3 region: CASSEASSGVEYEQYF. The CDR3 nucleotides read TGCGCCAGCAGTGAGGCCTCTTCAGGGGTGGAATACGAGCAGTACTTC.

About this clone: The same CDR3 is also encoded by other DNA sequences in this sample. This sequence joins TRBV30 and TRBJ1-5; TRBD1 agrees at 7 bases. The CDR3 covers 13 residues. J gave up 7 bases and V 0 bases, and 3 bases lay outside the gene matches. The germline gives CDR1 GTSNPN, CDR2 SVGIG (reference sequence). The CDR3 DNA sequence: TGTGCCTGGAGTGTAACAGGGGACCAGCCCCAGCATTTT. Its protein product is CAWSVTGDQPQHF.

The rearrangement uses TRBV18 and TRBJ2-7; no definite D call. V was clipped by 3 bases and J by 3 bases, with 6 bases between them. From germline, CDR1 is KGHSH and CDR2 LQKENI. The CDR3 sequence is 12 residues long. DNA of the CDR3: TGTGCCAGCTCACCCGACAACTACGAGCAGTACTTC. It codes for CASSPDNYEQYF.

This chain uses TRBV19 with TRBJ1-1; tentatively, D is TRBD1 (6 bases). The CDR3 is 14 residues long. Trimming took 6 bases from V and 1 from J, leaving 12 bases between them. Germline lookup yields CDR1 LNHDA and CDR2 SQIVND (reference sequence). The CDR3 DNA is TGTGCCAGTAGGTTCAGGGGCACGAACACTGAAGCTTTCTTT. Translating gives CASRFRGTNTEAFF.

The CDR3 DNA follows: TGCGCCAGCAGCTTGCTCCAGGGCTCGGTAGGCTACACCTTC. Protein product: CASSLLQGSVGYTF. This chain links TRBV5-1 with TRBJ1-2, with a weak D call TRBD1 (5 bases). This CDR3 region has 14 residues. V was pared by 1 base and J by 8 bases, with 15 bases between. Looked up from germline, CDR1 is SGHRS and CDR2 is YFSETQ.

The CDR3 region has the DNA TGTGCCAGCAGTGAATGGACAGGGAGGACTGAAGCTTTCTTT. It codes for CASSEWTGRTEAFF. This chain links TRBV6-1 with TRBJ1-1, with 8 bases that match TRBD1. This CDR3 has 14 amino acids. Germline V gene lookup returns CDR1 MNHNS and CDR2 SASEGT. V dropped 2 bases and J dropped 5; count of bases not matched to a gene: 4.

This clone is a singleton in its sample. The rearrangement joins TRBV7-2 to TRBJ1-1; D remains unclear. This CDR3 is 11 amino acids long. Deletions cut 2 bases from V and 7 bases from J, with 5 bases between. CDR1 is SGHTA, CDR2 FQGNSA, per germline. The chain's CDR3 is CASSLTGEAFF. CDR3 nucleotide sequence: TGTGCCAGCAGCTTAACGGGTGAAGCTTTCTTT.

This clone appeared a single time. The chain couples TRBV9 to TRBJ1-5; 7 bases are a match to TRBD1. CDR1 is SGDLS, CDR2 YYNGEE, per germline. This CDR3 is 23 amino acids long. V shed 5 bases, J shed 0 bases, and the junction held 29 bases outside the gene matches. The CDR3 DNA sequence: TGTGCCAGCAGACACCGGAAAGGGACTCAGCCGGGACAGAGAATGAATAGCAATCAGCCCCAGCATTTT. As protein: CASRHRKGTQPGQRMNSNQPQHF.

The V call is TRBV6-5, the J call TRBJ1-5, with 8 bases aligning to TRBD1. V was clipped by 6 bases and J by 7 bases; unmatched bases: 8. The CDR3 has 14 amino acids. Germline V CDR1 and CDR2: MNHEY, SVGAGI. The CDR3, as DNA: TGTGCCAGCAGGGGAGGACAGGGTAGCCAGCCCCAGCATTTT. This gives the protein CASRGGQGSQPQHF.

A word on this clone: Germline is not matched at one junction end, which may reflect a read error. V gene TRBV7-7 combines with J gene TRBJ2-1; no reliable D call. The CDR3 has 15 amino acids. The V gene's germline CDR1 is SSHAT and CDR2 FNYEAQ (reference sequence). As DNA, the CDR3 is TGTGCTAGCAGCTTAGGAGAGAGCTCCTACAATGAGCAGTTCTTC. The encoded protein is CASSLGESSYNEQFF.

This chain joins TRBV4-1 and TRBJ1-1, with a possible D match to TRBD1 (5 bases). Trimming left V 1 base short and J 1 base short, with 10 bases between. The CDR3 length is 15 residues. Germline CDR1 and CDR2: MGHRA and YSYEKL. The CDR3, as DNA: TGCGCCAGCAGCCAAGGCAGGGTGAGGAACACTGAAGCTTTCTTT. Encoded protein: CASSQGRVRNTEAFF.

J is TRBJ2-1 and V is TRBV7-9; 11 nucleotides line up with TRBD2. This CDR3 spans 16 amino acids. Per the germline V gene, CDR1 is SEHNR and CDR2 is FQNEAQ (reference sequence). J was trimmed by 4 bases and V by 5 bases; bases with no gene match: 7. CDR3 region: CASSPKGLAAYNEQFF. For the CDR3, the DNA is TGTGCCAGCAGCCCCAAGGGACTAGCGGCGTACAATGAGCAGTTCTTC.

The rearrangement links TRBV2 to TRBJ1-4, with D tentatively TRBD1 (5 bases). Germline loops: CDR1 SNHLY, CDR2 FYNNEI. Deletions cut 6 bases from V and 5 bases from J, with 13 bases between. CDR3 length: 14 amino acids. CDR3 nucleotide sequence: TGTGCCAGCAGGCCTGGACACAGGAATGAAAAACTGTTTTTT. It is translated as CASRPGHRNEKLFF.

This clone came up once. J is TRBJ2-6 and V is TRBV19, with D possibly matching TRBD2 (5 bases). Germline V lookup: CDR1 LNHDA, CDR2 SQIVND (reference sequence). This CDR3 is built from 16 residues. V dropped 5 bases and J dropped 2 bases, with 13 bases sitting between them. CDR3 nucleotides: TGTGCCAGTAGTGGGAGAGGGAAGACTGGGGCCAACGTCCTGACTTTC. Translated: CASSGRGKTGANVLTF.

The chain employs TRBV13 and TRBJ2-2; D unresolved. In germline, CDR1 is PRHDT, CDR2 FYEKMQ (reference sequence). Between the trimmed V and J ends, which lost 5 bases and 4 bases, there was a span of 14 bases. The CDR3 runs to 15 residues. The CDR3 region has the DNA TGTGCCAGCAGCCTCACTCACTATGGCACCGGGGAGCTGTTTTTT. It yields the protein CASSLTHYGTGELFF.

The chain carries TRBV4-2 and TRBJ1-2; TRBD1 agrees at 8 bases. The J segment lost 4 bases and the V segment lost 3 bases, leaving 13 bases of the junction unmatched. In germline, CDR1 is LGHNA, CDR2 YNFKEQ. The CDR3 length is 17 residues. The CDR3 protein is CASSQGTGQGIIYGYTF. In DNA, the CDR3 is TGTGCCAGCAGCCAGGGCACAGGACAGGGCATAATCTATGGCTACACCTTC.